These 24 T cell receptor beta chains were all obtained from the same sample, sequenced in a study of OX40 agonist ivuxolimab in advanced cancers. Here immunoSEQ multiplex PCR was the method, and the copy in TCRdb shows in-frame clones only, minus some. The data hold under 30,000 clones, with approximately 85% observed a single time. The material sequenced was CD4+ or CD8+ T cells sorted from blood, taken in a trial of the OX40 agonist ivuxolimab. These receptors came from an adult with an advanced solid tumor such as melanoma, head and neck, liver or kidney cancer.

The V call is TRBV4-3, the J call TRBJ1-4; the D is unclear. Germline V gene lookup returns CDR1 LGHNA and CDR2 YSLEER. Trimming took off 0 bases at V and 8 bases at J, with 10 bases between the two ends. This CDR3 region has 14 residues. CDR3 in DNA: TGCGCCAGCAGCCAAGACCAAGGGTCCGAAAAACTGTTTTTT. Amino acid sequence: CASSQDQGSEKLFF.

This chain joins TRBV6-1 and TRBJ2-7; 8 nucleotides line up with TRBD1. V shed 7 bases, J shed 1 base, and the junction held 6 bases outside the gene matches. Germline CDR1 reads MNHNS; CDR2 reads SASEGT. The CDR3 loop spans 14 amino acids. The CDR3 spells CASTGTGVSYEQYF. The CDR3, as DNA: TGTGCCAGCACCGGGACAGGCGTTTCCTACGAGCAGTACTTC.

This chain joins TRBV5-5 and TRBJ2-3; the D gene is possibly TRBD2 (6 bases). CDR3 size: 14 residues. Per the germline V gene, CDR1 is SGHKS and CDR2 is YYEKEE (reference sequence). Trimming removed 0 bases at V and 4 bases at J, with 9 bases between. The CDR3 DNA reads as TGTGCCAGCAGCTTGGGCGGGGTCGCAGATACGCAGTATTTT. Protein product: CASSLGGVADTQYF.

In DNA, the CDR3 is TGTGCCAGCTCACCGGCAGGGGGGGACGAGCAGTACTTC. It translates to CASSPAGGDEQYF. This chain links TRBV18 with TRBJ2-7; the D gene could be TRBD1 or TRBD2 (7 bases each). Trimming left V 3 bases short and J 5 bases short, with 11 bases between. The CDR3 is 13 residues long. CDR1 and CDR2 from the germline V gene are KGHSH and LQKENI.

The gene calls are TRBV19 and TRBJ2-4; no firm D call. The CDR3 loop spans 12 amino acids. CDR1 is LNHDA, CDR2 SQIVND, per germline (reference sequence). Trimming removed 5 bases from V and 0 bases from J, with 2 bases in between. CDR3 residues: CASSLAKNIQYF. The CDR3 DNA reads TGTGCCAGTAGTCTAGCCAAAAACATTCAGTACTTC.

The chain couples TRBV18 to TRBJ2-3; TRBD2 agrees at 16 bases. The CDR3 is 17 residues long. V lost 1 base and J lost 5; bases outside the gene matches: 3. Germline loops: CDR1 KGHSH, CDR2 LQKENI. CDR3 sequence reads: CASSPLGLAGGQDTQYF. CDR3 nucleotide sequence: TGTGCCAGCTCACCACTGGGACTAGCGGGGGGGCAAGATACGCAGTATTTT.

The chain joins TRBV10-3 to TRBJ1-5; 7 bases fit TRBD1. J gave up 9 bases and V 5 bases, and 7 bases lay outside the gene matches. The CDR3 has 13 amino acids. The V gene's germline CDR1 is ENHRY and CDR2 SYGVKD. The CDR3 region is CAISNTGVVPQHF. The CDR3 coding sequence is TGTGCCATCAGTAATACAGGGGTGGTGCCCCAGCATTTT.

This rearrangement joins TRBV4-3 to TRBJ2-7, with D possibly TRBD1 on 5 matching bases. CDR3 length: 15 amino acids. Trimming left V 2 bases short and J 5 bases short, with 16 bases between. CDR1 is LGHNA, CDR2 YSLEER, per germline. The CDR3 loop is CASSQRSDSFDEQYF. CDR3 nucleotide sequence: TGCGCCAGCAGCCAAAGGAGCGACAGTTTCGACGAGCAGTACTTC.

The genes are TRBV5-4 and TRBJ2-5; 7 bases agree with TRBD1. V lost 4 bases to trimming and J lost 3 bases; unmatched junction nucleotides: 6. The CDR3 length is 14 residues. Germline CDR1 SGHNT, CDR2 YYREEE (reference sequence). CDR3 sequence reads: CASSDPGTEETQYF. The CDR3 DNA is TGTGCCAGCAGCGACCCCGGGACAGAAGAGACCCAGTACTTC.

Comments on this clone: A junction boundary mismatches the germline segment, possibly from a read error. J is TRBJ2-5 and V is TRBV7-7; the D gene is possibly TRBD1 (6 bases). CDR3 length: 14 residues. CDR1 SSHAT and CDR2 FNYEAQ come from the germline V gene (reference sequence). Here the CDR3 reads CASSQDSPQETQYF. The CDR3 DNA follows: TGTGCTAGCAGCCAGGACAGCCCCCAAGAGACCCAGTACTTC. Looking up the rest from reference TRBV7-7 and TRBJ2-5 gives the full variable domain: GAGVSQSPRYKVTKRGQDVTLRCDPISSHATLYWYQQALGQGPEFLTYFNYEAQPDKSGLPSDRFSAERPEGSISTLTIQRTEQRDSAMYRCASSQDSPQETQYFGPGTRLLVL.

This clone was counted a few times. V and J are TRBV4-3 and TRBJ2-7; the D gene is possibly TRBD1 (6 bases). CDR1 is LGHNA and CDR2 is YSLEER in the germline V gene. The CDR3 loop spans 14 amino acids. Between the trimmed V and J ends, which lost 4 bases and 1 base, there was a span of 11 bases. CDR3 in DNA: TGCGCCAGCAGCCGTCAGACAGGATCCTACGAGCAGTACTTC. Translation: CASSRQTGSYEQYF.

The chain uses TRBV5-6 and TRBJ2-5; D is uncertain. Trimming took 4 bases from V and 4 from J, leaving 14 bases between them. Per the germline V gene, CDR1 is SGHDT and CDR2 is YYEEEE. There are 14 residues in the CDR3. CDR3 residues: CASSVFQLGETQYF. The CDR3 bases are TGTGCCAGCAGCGTGTTTCAATTGGGAGAGACCCAGTACTTC.

CDR3 sequence reads: CASSQTDRDSNQPQHF. The CDR3 DNA sequence: TGTGCCAGCTCACAAACGGACAGGGATAGCAATCAGCCCCAGCATTTT. This chain connects TRBV18 to TRBJ1-5; TRBD1 agrees at 8 bases. The CDR3 contains 16 residues. Germline V gene sequence: CDR1 KGHSH, CDR2 LQKENI. Germline trimming cut 4 bases from V and 0 bases from J; bases unmatched to any gene: 5.

The chain has TRBV7-9 and TRBJ2-1; 8 bases are shared with TRBD2. V dropped 5 bases and J dropped 10; count of bases not matched to a gene: 13. The CDR3 covers 15 residues. The germline V gene encodes CDR1 SEHNR and CDR2 FQNEAQ (reference sequence). The CDR3 sequence is CASSPRIGGAEEQFF. The CDR3 DNA is TGTGCCAGCAGCCCCCGGATCGGGGGGGCGGAAGAGCAGTTCTTC.

V and J are TRBV7-2 and TRBJ2-5; no firm D call. The J call may not be correct, given that the DNA end is closer to TRBJ2-7. This CDR3 has 12 residues. Looked up from germline, CDR1 is SGHTA and CDR2 is FQGNSA. The chain's CDR3 is CASSPKVLEQYF. The CDR3 bases are TGTGCCAGCAGCCCCAAAGTCCTCGAGCAGTACTTC.

The rearrangement joins TRBV5-4 to TRBJ2-7; TRBD1 agrees at 8 bases. From germline, CDR1 is SGHNT and CDR2 YYREEE (reference sequence). Unmatched junction bases numbered 2, after V lost 3 bases and J lost 0 bases. The CDR3 has 14 residues. CDR3 nucleotides: TGTGCCAGCAGCTGGGGACAGGACTCCTACGAGCAGTACTTC. It specifies CASSWGQDSYEQYF.

This chain connects TRBV2 to TRBJ2-3, with a weak D call TRBD1 (6 bases). V dropped 8 bases and J dropped 5 bases, with 17 bases sitting between them. The CDR3 covers 14 residues. Germline V gene data show CDR1 as SNHLY and CDR2 as FYNNEI. CDR3 DNA: TGTGCCAGCGTAAGACAGGTTGGCGGAGATACGCAGTATTTT. Translated: CASVRQVGGDTQYF.

The genes are TRBV29-1 and TRBJ2-5; 7 bases are a match to TRBD2. Germline V gene lookup returns CDR1 SQVTM and CDR2 ANQGSEA. The CDR3 has 14 residues. V lost 7 bases and J lost 5; bases outside the gene matches: 13. The CDR3 is CSADGGVRPETQYF. Here the CDR3 DNA reads TGCAGCGCCGATGGGGGGGTTCGTCCGGAGACCCAGTACTTC.

A few counts support this clone. V usage is TRBV4-1 and J usage is TRBJ1-2, with 7 bases lining up with TRBD1. The V gene's germline CDR1 is MGHRA and CDR2 YSYEKL. After removal of 0 bases from V and 1 base from J, the junction contained 5 bases not matched to a gene. This CDR3 contains 16 residues. CDR3 residues: CASSQDGDSDNYGYTF. CDR3 DNA: TGCGCCAGCAGCCAAGATGGGGACAGCGATAACTATGGCTACACCTTC.

The chain is built from TRBV5-5 and TRBJ2-7, with 8 bases lining up with TRBD2. The germline CDR1 and CDR2 sequences are SGHKS and YYEKEE (reference sequence). V shed 4 bases and J 0 bases; nucleotides not matched to a gene: 18. The CDR3 has 19 amino acids. CDR3 sequence (DNA): TGTGCCAGCAGCCGATTAGCCATTGGCAGCGGGGGACACTCCTACGAGCAGTACTTC. This encodes CASSRLAIGSGGHSYEQYF.

This chain joins TRBV27 and TRBJ2-2; TRBD1 matches 7 bases. V shed 6 bases, J shed 6 bases, and the junction held 10 bases outside the gene matches. Looked up from germline, CDR1 is MNHEY and CDR2 is SMNVEV (reference sequence). The CDR3 contains 15 residues. The CDR3: CASRPTGLIAGELFF. The CDR3 nucleotides read TGTGCCAGCAGACCGACAGGGCTTATTGCCGGGGAGCTGTTTTTT.

The V and J genes are TRBV5-6 and TRBJ2-1; 7 bases agree with TRBD1. This CDR3 is built from 14 residues. V dropped 5 bases and J dropped 5; count of bases not matched to a gene: 7. Germline lookup yields CDR1 SGHDT and CDR2 YYEEEE. The CDR3 DNA is TGTGCCAGCAGGGATGAACAGGGGAACAATGAGCAGTTCTTC. This codes for CASRDEQGNNEQFF.

V usage is TRBV10-2 and J usage is TRBJ1-1, with a tentative D call TRBD1 (5 bases). The CDR3 has 16 amino acids. V gave up 9 bases and J gave up 2 bases, with 22 bases separating them. The V gene's germline CDR1 is WSHSY and CDR2 SAAADI. CDR3 amino acids: CASSNRRAGINTEAFF. DNA for the CDR3: TGCGCCAGTTCCAATCGTAGAGCAGGGATCAACACTGAAGCTTTCTTT.

This clone has only one observation. This chain joins TRBV5-4 and TRBJ2-3, with D hard to call. The germline V and J ends were trimmed by 4 bases and 0 bases, with 9 bases remaining between them. This CDR3 contains 14 residues. Germline V CDR1 and CDR2: SGHNT, YYREEE (reference sequence). The CDR3 DNA follows: TGTGCCAGCAGCCCGGCGTTTAGCACAGATACGCAGTATTTT. Translated: CASSPAFSTDTQYF.